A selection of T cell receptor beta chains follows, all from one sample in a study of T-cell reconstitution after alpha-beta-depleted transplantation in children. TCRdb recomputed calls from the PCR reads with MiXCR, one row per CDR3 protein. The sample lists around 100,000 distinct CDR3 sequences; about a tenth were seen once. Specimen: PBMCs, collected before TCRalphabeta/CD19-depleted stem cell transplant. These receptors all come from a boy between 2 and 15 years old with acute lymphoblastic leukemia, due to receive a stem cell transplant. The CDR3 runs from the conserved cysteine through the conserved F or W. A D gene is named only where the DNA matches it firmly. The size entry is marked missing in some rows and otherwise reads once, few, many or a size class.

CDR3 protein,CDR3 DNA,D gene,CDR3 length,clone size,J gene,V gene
CASSWSRGGADTQYF,TGTGCCAGCAGCTGGTCTCGCGGAGGGGCAGATACGCAGTATTTT,-,15,few,TRBJ2-3,TRBV7-2
CASSAAGANYGYTF,TGCGCCAGCAGCGCCGCCGGAGCTAACTATGGCTACACCTTC,-,14,-,TRBJ1-2,TRBV5-1
CASSNRDGTYNEQFF,TGTGCCAGCAGCAACCGGGACGGAACCTACAATGAGCAGTTCTTC,-,15,-,TRBJ2-1,TRBV7-3
CASSLEMALGQRYTEAFF,TGTGCCAGCAGCTTAGAAATGGCCTTGGGGCAGCGGTACACTGAAGCTTTCTTT,-,18,-,TRBJ1-1,TRBV11-1
CASSSLPYEQYF,TGTGCCAGCAGCTCCCTTCCCTACGAGCAGTACTTC,-,12,many,TRBJ2-7,TRBV7-9
CASSVDPLAGVADTQYF,TGCGCCAGCAGCGTAGACCCGCTAGCGGGAGTGGCAGATACGCAGTATTTT,TRBD2,17,few,TRBJ2-3,TRBV9
CSVELSSAGRREYEQYF,TGCAGCGTTGAACTTAGCAGCGCCGGCAGAAGAGAATACGAGCAGTACTTC,-,17,few,TRBJ2-7,TRBV29-1
CASSQIGGATDTQYF,TGTGCCAGCAGCCAAATAGGGGGAGCCACAGATACGCAGTATTTT,-,15,-,TRBJ2-3,TRBV7-8
CASSPGVIAGTYHNEQFF,TGCGCCAGCAGCCCGGGGGTGATAGCGGGAACCTACCACAATGAGCAGTTCTTC,TRBD2,18,-,TRBJ2-1,TRBV5-1
CASSLSHEQYF,TGTGCCAGCAGCCTGAGCCACGAGCAGTACTTC,-,11,few,TRBJ2-7,TRBV7-9
CASSPITRGANEQFF,TGTGCCAGCAGCCCTATAACCAGGGGGGCCAATGAGCAGTTCTTC,-,15,many,TRBJ2-1,TRBV5-4
CASTLGAGELFF,TGTGCCAGCACCTTAGGGGCCGGGGAGCTGTTTTTT,-,12,many,TRBJ2-2,TRBV12-3/TRBV12-4
CASSSVLAANEQFF,TGTGCCAGCAGCTCAGTTCTAGCTGCCAATGAGCAGTTCTTC,-,14,-,TRBJ2-1,TRBV7-9
CASSKEIGRATSYEQYF,TGTGCCAGCAGCAAAGAGATCGGCAGGGCGACCTCCTACGAGCAGTACTTC,-,17,few,TRBJ2-7,TRBV21-1
CASSSTSGRQETQYF,TGCGCCAGCAGCTCGACTAGCGGGAGGCAAGAGACCCAGTACTTC,TRBD2,15,few,TRBJ2-5,TRBV5-1
CASSTTGQQETQYF,TGTGCCAGCAGTACGACAGGCCAGCAAGAGACCCAGTACTTC,-,14,-,TRBJ2-5,TRBV2
CASTASGSVPTGELFF,TGTGCCAGCACGGCTAGCGGGAGTGTTCCCACCGGGGAGCTGTTTTTT,TRBD2,16,few,TRBJ2-2,TRBV12-3/TRBV12-4
CASSDDYFTEAFF,TGTGCCAGCAGTGATGACTATTTCACTGAAGCTTTCTTT,-,13,-,TRBJ1-1,TRBV25-1
CSASMGTEIVYEQYF,TGCAGTGCTAGTATGGGGACCGAGATCGTCTACGAGCAGTACTTC,-,15,-,TRBJ2-7,TRBV20-1
CASRTSGRHHEQFF,TGTGCCAGCAGAACTAGCGGGAGGCACCATGAGCAGTTCTTC,TRBD2,14,-,TRBJ2-1,TRBV6-1
CSASQASNQPQHF,TGCAGTGCAAGCCAGGCTAGCAATCAGCCCCAGCATTTT,-,13,few,TRBJ1-5,TRBV20-1
CASSLGAGYGYTF,TGTGCCAGCAGCTTGGGGGCTGGCTATGGCTACACCTTC,-,13,few,TRBJ1-2,TRBV7-8
CASSYGLAGVSGANVLTF,TGTGCCAGCAGTTACGGGCTAGCGGGCGTCTCTGGGGCCAACGTCCTGACTTTC,TRBD2,18,few,TRBJ2-6,TRBV6-5
CASTGGSNTEAFF,TGTGCCAGCACGGGGGGATCGAACACTGAAGCTTTCTTT,-,13,few,TRBJ1-1,TRBV6-1
CASSFDEYEQYF,TGTGCCAGCAGTTTTGATGAGTACGAGCAGTACTTC,-,12,many,TRBJ2-7,TRBV12-3/TRBV12-4
CASSTGPNYGYTF,TGTGCCAGCTCCACTGGGCCTAATTATGGCTACACCTTC,-,13,few,TRBJ1-2,TRBV18
CASSEQETQYF,TGTGCCAGCAGCGAACAAGAGACCCAGTACTTC,-,11,few,TRBJ2-5,TRBV7-8
CASSLEGQVINEKLFF,TGCGCCAGCAGCTTGGAGGGACAGGTGATTAATGAAAAACTGTTTTTT,TRBD1,16,few,TRBJ1-4,TRBV5-1
CASSSGTSGPNTGELFF,TGTGCCAGCAGCTCAGGGACTAGCGGCCCGAACACCGGGGAGCTGTTTTTT,TRBD2,17,-,TRBJ2-2,TRBV11-3
CASSLAQREEAFF,TGCGCCAGCAGCTTGGCACAGAGAGAGGAAGCTTTCTTT,-,13,-,TRBJ1-1,TRBV5-1
CASSFDIQYF,TGTGCCAGCAGCTTCGACATTCAGTACTTC,-,10,-,TRBJ2-4,TRBV7-3
CASSVQGDEQFF,TGTGCCAGCAGCGTCCAGGGGGACGAGCAGTTCTTC,TRBD1,12,few,TRBJ2-1,TRBV9
CASSYEGYEQYF,TGTGCCAGCAGTTACGAGGGCTACGAGCAGTACTTC,-,12,-,TRBJ2-7,TRBV6-2/TRBV6-3
CASSPRGTYNEQFF,TGTGCCAGCAGTCCCAGGGGGACCTACAATGAGCAGTTCTTC,TRBD1,14,-,TRBJ2-1,TRBV28
CASSLETGGKNIQYF,TGTGCCAGCAGCTTAGAGACAGGGGGCAAAAACATTCAGTACTTC,TRBD1,15,many,TRBJ2-4,TRBV7-8
CASSLEFDLPYNEQFF,TGTGCCAGCAGCTTAGAATTCGACTTGCCCTACAATGAGCAGTTCTTC,-,16,many,TRBJ2-1,TRBV7-6
CSARDPVRTYEQYF,TGCAGTGCTAGAGATCCGGTGCGAACTTACGAGCAGTACTTC,-,14,-,TRBJ2-7,TRBV20-1
CASSIAGGGLNEQFF,TGCGCCAGCAGCATAGCGGGAGGAGGGCTCAATGAGCAGTTCTTC,TRBD2,15,many,TRBJ2-1,TRBV5-1
CASSPITSGSYYEQYF,TGTGCCAGCAGTCCCATTACTAGCGGGAGTTACTACGAGCAGTACTTC,TRBD2,16,-,TRBJ2-7,TRBV7-2
CSARQGTGWNSPLHF,TGCAGTGCTAGACAAGGGACAGGGTGGAATTCACCCCTCCACTTT,TRBD1,15,few,TRBJ1-6,TRBV20-1
CASSRKTSGNAYNEQFF,TGTGCCAGCAGCCGTAAGACTAGCGGGAACGCCTACAATGAGCAGTTCTTC,TRBD2,17,many,TRBJ2-1,TRBV4-2
CAISELGSRTEAFF,TGTGCCATCAGTGAGTTGGGGTCACGGACTGAAGCTTTCTTT,-,14,few,TRBJ1-1,TRBV10-3
CASSFKGLNYGYTF,TGTGCCAGCAGTTTTAAGGGTTTGAACTATGGCTACACCTTC,-,14,-,TRBJ1-2,TRBV27
CASSPRGGTYGYTF,TGTGCCAGCTCCCCGAGGGGGGGCACCTATGGCTACACCTTC,-,14,many,TRBJ1-2,TRBV12-3/TRBV12-4
CASNIRGSEQYF,TGTGCCAGCAACATCCGGGGGAGCGAGCAGTACTTC,-,12,many,TRBJ2-7,TRBV5-6
CASSPRKTSGKRDTQYF,TGTGCCAGCAGCCCGAGAAAGACTAGCGGGAAAAGGGATACGCAGTATTTT,TRBD2,17,few,TRBJ2-3,TRBV6-5
CASSLQGAKNIQYF,TGTGCCAGCAGCTTACAGGGAGCCAAAAACATTCAGTACTTC,-,14,-,TRBJ2-4,TRBV7-2
CSARGVRGPQHF,TGCAGTGCTAGAGGGGTACGTGGGCCCCAGCATTTT,-,12,few,TRBJ1-5,TRBV20-1
CASSDPGAKETQYF,TGTGCCAGCAGTGATCCAGGGGCCAAAGAGACCCAGTACTTC,-,14,-,TRBJ2-5,TRBV25-1
CSVARSGSAGELFF,TGCAGCGTTGCGCGCAGTGGATCGGCCGGGGAGCTGTTTTTT,-,14,-,TRBJ2-2,TRBV29-1
CAGTGGETQYF,TGTGCCGGGACAGGGGGGGAGACCCAGTACTTC,TRBD1,11,-,TRBJ2-5,TRBV6-1
CASRRQGEGDTQYF,TGTGCCAGCAGACGACAGGGGGAAGGAGATACGCAGTATTTT,TRBD1,14,many,TRBJ2-3,TRBV6-5
CSARKQGDNEQFF,TGCAGTGCTAGAAAACAGGGCGACAATGAGCAGTTCTTC,-,13,-,TRBJ2-1,TRBV20-1